These 23 T cell receptor beta chains were all obtained from the same sample, sequenced in a study of blood T cell repertoires in COVID-19. The data were produced by immunoSEQ multiplex PCR, yet TCRdb's version contains in-frame clones alone and is incomplete. The repertoire holds fewer than 200,000 clones, approximately 81% seen once, with around 8% in the top ten. The sample was peripheral blood. The receptor set was obtained from an older woman with COVID-19, enrolled during active disease.

V and J are TRBV2 and TRBJ1-1, with TRBD1 identical over 12 bases. Germline CDR1 is SNHLY and CDR2 is FYNNEI. V shed 7 bases, J shed 5 bases, and the junction held 11 bases outside the gene matches. The CDR3 covers 16 residues. CDR3 sequence (DNA): TGTGCCAGCACCGGGGGGACAGGGGGCGCAGGTACTGAAGCTTTCTTT. Its protein is CASTGGTGGAGTEAFF.

The rearrangement uses TRBV11-3 and TRBJ2-2, with 7 positions matching TRBD2. The V segment lost 5 bases and the J segment 0 bases; nucleotides outside the gene matches: 3. Germline V gene data show CDR1 as SGHNT and CDR2 as YENEEA. This CDR3 is built from 15 residues. The CDR3 is CASSRGGTNTGELFF. DNA for the CDR3: TGTGCCAGCAGCCGGGGAGGGACGAACACCGGGGAGCTGTTTTTT.

In this sample, this clone turned up once. The chain uses TRBV7-9 and TRBJ1-2; D is unresolved. Germline values: CDR1 SEHNR, CDR2 FQNEAQ (reference sequence). Trimming cost V 4 bases and J 7 bases, with 16 bases left between them. The CDR3 length is 14 residues. For the CDR3, the DNA is TGTGCCAGCAGCTCAGCTCGTGGTAGCTTTGGCTACACCTTC. It is translated as CASSSARGSFGYTF.

In this sample, this clone turned up once. The rearrangement uses TRBV7-9 and TRBJ1-1, with D unclear. Trimming cost V 5 bases and J 0 bases, with 10 bases left between them. Germline CDR1 and CDR2: SEHNR and FQNEAQ (reference sequence). The CDR3 spans 14 residues. CDR3 residues: CASSLGAMNTEAFF. CDR3 coding DNA: TGTGCCAGCAGCCTGGGAGCCATGAACACTGAAGCTTTCTTT.

The CDR3 DNA follows: TGTGCCAGCAGCGGTCCGGGAGTGAGCTACGAGCAGTACTTC. The encoded protein is CASSGPGVSYEQYF. The chain joins TRBV6-6 to TRBJ2-7; TRBD2 might be the D (6 bases). V dropped 6 bases and J dropped 3 bases, with 15 bases sitting between them. The germline V gene has CDR1 MNHNY and CDR2 SVGAGI (reference sequence). The CDR3 is 14 residues long.

This chain links TRBV10-2 with TRBJ1-6; no reliable D call. V lost 10 bases, J lost 8 bases, and 18 bases lay in between. CDR1 is WSHSY, CDR2 SAAADI, per germline. The CDR3 runs 14 residues. In DNA, the CDR3 is TGCGCCACTTCCCAGGCCGGGGTAGATTCACCCCTCCACTTT. It codes for CATSQAGVDSPLHF.

As for this clone: An end of the junction differs from the germline gene, which may be a read error. V usage is TRBV30 and J usage is TRBJ1-2; D is undetermined. The germline V gene encodes CDR1 GTSNPN and CDR2 SVGIG (reference sequence). The CDR3 runs to 11 residues. CDR3 amino acids: CAWSSGLLKAF. CDR3 DNA: TGTGCCTGGAGTTCTGGACTCCTCAAGGCCTTC.

The chain is built from TRBV6-4 and TRBJ2-3; a possible D gene is TRBD1 (5 bases). The V gene lost 5 bases and the J gene lost 8 bases, with 17 bases spanning the gap. CDR1 MRHNA and CDR2 SNTAGT come from the germline V gene. The CDR3 is made up of 14 amino acids. The CDR3 region is CASSPGRVEGTQYF. As DNA, the CDR3 is TGTGCCAGCAGTCCGGGCAGGGTGGAAGGTACGCAGTATTTT.

This chain links TRBV5-1 with TRBJ2-7; D remains ambiguous. There are 16 residues in the CDR3. Trimming removed 4 bases from V and 2 bases from J, with 19 bases in between. Germline V gene sequence: CDR1 SGHRS, CDR2 YFSETQ. DNA of the CDR3: TGCGCCAGCAGCCCCCTCCCCGTGGATACTACCTACGAGCAGTACTTC. It codes for CASSPLPVDTTYEQYF.

This chain uses TRBV6-5 with TRBJ1-1; D not certain. The CDR3 is 12 amino acids. The ends were cut back, 6 bases at V and 5 bases at J, with 10 bases in the middle. Germline lookup yields CDR1 MNHEY and CDR2 SVGAGI. Here the CDR3 DNA reads TGTGCCAGCAGCCCCGTCGGGACTGAAGCTTTCTTT. Encoded protein: CASSPVGTEAFF.

The chain couples TRBV27 to TRBJ2-3, with 13 bases matching TRBD2. The CDR3 runs to 16 residues. Trimming removed 5 bases from V and 8 bases from J; junction bases left unmatched: 10. Looked up from germline, CDR1 is MNHEY and CDR2 is SMNVEV (reference sequence). CDR3 nucleotides: TGTGCCAGCAGTACATCCGGGACTAGCGGGGTGGGTACGCAGTATTTT. Translating it yields CASSTSGTSGVGTQYF.

The V call is TRBV9, the J call TRBJ1-2; a weak D match, TRBD1 (5 bases). The CDR3 spans 14 residues. V was pared by 5 bases and J by 4 bases, with 15 bases between. Germline CDR1 and CDR2: SGDLS and YYNGEE. CDR3 amino acids: CASSSGRAFYGYTF. The CDR3 bases are TGTGCCAGCAGTTCAGGGAGGGCCTTCTATGGCTACACCTTC. The full variable domain, with the rest looked up from reference TRBV9 and TRBJ1-2, is DSGVTQTPKHLITATGQRVTLRCSPRSGDLSVYWYQQSLDQGLQFLIQYYNGEERAKGNILERFSAQQFPDLHSELNLSSLELGDSALYFCASSSGRAFYGYTFGSGTRLTVV.

This chain joins TRBV29-1 and TRBJ2-2; D is unresolved. The CDR3 covers 13 residues. Germline loops: CDR1 SQVTM, CDR2 ANQGSEA. V dropped 8 bases and J dropped 6 bases, with 16 bases sitting between them. The CDR3 protein is CSLSDGSSGELFF. As DNA, the CDR3 is TGCAGCCTCAGCGACGGGTCCTCCGGGGAGCTGTTTTTT.

The genes are TRBV5-1 and TRBJ1-2, with TRBD1 matching 8 bases. J gave up 2 bases and V 5 bases, and 8 bases lay outside the gene matches. CDR1 SGHRS and CDR2 YFSETQ come from the germline V gene. The CDR3 contains 15 residues. Written as DNA, the CDR3 is TGCGCCAGCAGTCCGACAGGGGTAGAAAACTATGGCTACACCTTC. Translated, it gives CASSPTGVENYGYTF.

This clone was counted a single time. This chain uses TRBV5-1 with TRBJ2-2; 8 bases match TRBD1. Germline V CDR1 and CDR2: SGHRS, YFSETQ. The V and J ends lost 2 bases and 6 bases, in that order; junction bases with no gene match: 9. The CDR3 is made up of 16 amino acids. The DNA for the CDR3 is TGCGCCAGCAGCTTTCAGGGACAGGTTATGGCCGGGGAGCTGTTTTTT. Translation: CASSFQGQVMAGELFF.

The chain carries TRBV27 and TRBJ1-5; no definite D call. The V and J ends lost 3 bases and 4 bases respectively, with 10 bases between them. This CDR3 has 14 amino acids. The V gene's germline CDR1 is MNHEY and CDR2 SMNVEV (reference sequence). CDR3 nucleotide sequence: TGTGCCAGCAGTTTCGGGTCGAGGAATCAGCCCCAGCATTTT. Translation: CASSFGSRNQPQHF.

J is TRBJ1-4 and V is TRBV5-1; the match to TRBD1 covers 10 bases. V lost 4 bases, J lost 7 bases, and 7 bases stayed unmatched. CDR3 length: 15 residues. Germline V gene data show CDR1 as SGHRS and CDR2 as YFSETQ. Written as DNA, the CDR3 is TGCGCCAGCAGCCCGGATGGGACAGGGGCTGAAAAACTGTTTTTT. As protein: CASSPDGTGAEKLFF.

V and J are TRBV6-5 and TRBJ1-5, with 10 positions matching TRBD1. The ends lost 6 bases at V and 6 bases at J; junction bases unmatched: 8. Germline-derived CDR1 and CDR2 are MNHEY and SVGAGI. The CDR3 spans 15 residues. The CDR3 here is CASRAGTGVIQPQHF. The CDR3 region has the DNA TGTGCCAGCAGAGCCGGGACAGGGGTTATTCAGCCCCAGCATTTT.

The chain is built from TRBV6-5 and TRBJ2-7; D unresolved. The CDR3 extends over 15 amino acids. V was cut by 6 bases and J by 2 bases, with 17 bases left in between. Germline CDR1 is MNHEY and CDR2 is SVGAGI. CDR3 in amino acids: CASSHSTEAPYEQYV. DNA of the CDR3: TGTGCCAGCAGCCACTCGACCGAGGCTCCCTACGAGCAGTACGTC.

The chain combines TRBV3-1 (or the pseudogene TRBV3-2) with TRBJ1-6; D is perhaps TRBD1 (5 bases). The germline V gene encodes CDR1 LGHDT and CDR2 YNNKEL (reference sequence). V dropped 1 base and J dropped 12 bases, with 10 bases sitting between them. The CDR3 runs to 13 residues. Here the CDR3 DNA reads TGTGCCAGCAGCCAAGCTCAGGGCTTACCCCTCCACTTT. Translating it yields CASSQAQGLPLHF.

The J gene is TRBJ2-4, the V gene TRBV5-6; 7 bases are a match to TRBD1. CDR1 is SGHDT, CDR2 YYEEEE, per germline. V was clipped by 3 bases and J by 5 bases; unmatched bases: 5. CDR3 length: 14 amino acids. Here the CDR3 DNA reads TGTGCCAGCAGCTCGACAGGGAGCCAAAACATTCAGTACTTC. Protein product: CASSSTGSQNIQYF.

The chain uses TRBV6-6 and TRBJ1-1; perhaps TRBD1 as D (5 bases). CDR1 and CDR2 (germline): MNHNY, SVGAGI (reference sequence). The CDR3 totals 13 residues. V lost 6 bases, J lost 4 bases, and 12 bases lay in between. The CDR3 bases are TGTGCCAGCAGCCTCTCCGGGGGCACTGAAGCTTTCTTT. The encoded protein is CASSLSGGTEAFF.

V gene TRBV4-1 combines with J gene TRBJ2-5, with D unclear. Germline values: CDR1 MGHRA, CDR2 YSYEKL. Trimming removed 4 bases at V and 2 bases at J, with 5 bases between. The CDR3 has 12 amino acids. CDR3 protein: CASSPEQETQYF. The CDR3 DNA is TGCGCCAGCAGCCCGGAGCAAGAGACCCAGTACTTC.